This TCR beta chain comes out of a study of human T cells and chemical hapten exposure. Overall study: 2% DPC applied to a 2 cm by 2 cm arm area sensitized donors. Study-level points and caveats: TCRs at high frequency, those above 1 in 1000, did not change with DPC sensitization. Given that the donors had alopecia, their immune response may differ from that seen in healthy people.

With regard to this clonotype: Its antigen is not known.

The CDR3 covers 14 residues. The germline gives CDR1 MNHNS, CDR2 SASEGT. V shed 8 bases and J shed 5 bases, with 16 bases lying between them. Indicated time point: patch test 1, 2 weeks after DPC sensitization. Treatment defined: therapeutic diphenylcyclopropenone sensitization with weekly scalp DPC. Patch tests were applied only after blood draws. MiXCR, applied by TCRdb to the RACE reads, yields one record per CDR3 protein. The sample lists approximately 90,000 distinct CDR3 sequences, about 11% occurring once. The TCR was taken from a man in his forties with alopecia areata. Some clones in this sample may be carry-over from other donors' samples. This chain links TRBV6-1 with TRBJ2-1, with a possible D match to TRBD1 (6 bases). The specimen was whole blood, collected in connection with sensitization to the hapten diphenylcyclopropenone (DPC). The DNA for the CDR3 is TGTGCCAGCGGGGAACAGGGTGGGGACAATGAGCAGTTCTTC. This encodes CASGEQGGDNEQFF.